The 22 T cell receptor beta chains below come from one sample, sequenced in a study of CD8 T cells in ankylosing spondylitis. Study outcomes and limitations: There was a TCR beta motif, made of several highly homologous variants, that appeared characteristic of ankylosing spondylitis blood.

TCRdb called the 5' RACE reads again in MiXCR, with one record for every CDR3 protein. The sample records about 540,000 distinct CDR3 sequences, 10% to 15% being singletons. These TCRs' antigens remain unknown. Sample: blood, either unsorted or a sorted T cell fraction (not recorded which). The receptor source for this set is a male donor with ankylosing spondylitis.

This clonotype showed up just a few times. The chain links TRBV5-6 to TRBJ2-3; 9 bases are shared with TRBD1. The CDR3 extends over 15 amino acids. Trimming took 2 bases from V and 5 from J; bases not matched to a gene: 6. CDR1 SGHDT and CDR2 YYEEEE come from the germline V gene. The DNA of the CDR3 is TGTGCCAGCAGCTTCTGGGACAGGGTAGTAGATACGCAGTATTTT. Protein product: CASSFWDRVVDTQYF.

V usage is TRBV7-8 and J usage is TRBJ2-5; D is uncertain. Trimming removed 6 bases at V and 5 bases at J, with 16 bases between. The CDR3 extends over 14 amino acids. Germline CDR1 and CDR2: SGHVS and FQNEAQ. CDR3 bases: TGTGCCAGCAGACCACAAGGGATTTGGGAGACCCAGTACTTC. Protein product: CASRPQGIWETQYF.

This clonotype occurred a few times. V and J are TRBV11-3 and TRBJ1-6; D call uncertain. The V and J ends lost 3 bases and 6 bases respectively, with 9 bases between them. The germline V gene has CDR1 SGHNT and CDR2 YENEEA. The CDR3 runs 14 residues. CDR3 bases: TGTGCCAGCAGCTTTTTCGGGCCTAATTCACCCCTCCACTTT. Its translation: CASSFFGPNSPLHF.

This clonotype was observed at least ten times. The chain employs TRBV29-1 and TRBJ1-2; D not resolved. V lost 4 bases and J lost 4, with 16 bases in between. From germline, CDR1 is SQVTM and CDR2 ANQGSEA. This CDR3 comprises 14 residues. DNA for the CDR3: TGCAGCGTTGCCCCGGGATCTGGGAGCTATGGCTACACCTTC. Translated, it gives CSVAPGSGSYGYTF.

Written as DNA, the CDR3 is TGTGCCAGCAGCCTCGGACTAGCGGGATCGTGGTACGAGCAGTACTTC. Amino acid sequence: CASSLGLAGSWYEQYF. This chain connects TRBV3-1 to TRBJ2-7; 12 bases line up with TRBD2. The CDR3 runs 16 residues. CDR1 and CDR2 from the germline V gene are LGHDT and YNNKEL (reference sequence). The V segment lost 4 bases and the J segment 4 bases; nucleotides outside the gene matches: 8.

This clonotype showed up many times. The chain uses TRBV5-1 and TRBJ2-7; TRBD2 agrees at 7 bases. Losses at the gene ends were 0 bases for V and 6 bases for J; bases not matched to a gene: 9. This CDR3 contains 15 residues. Germline loops: CDR1 SGHRS, CDR2 YFSETQ. The DNA for the CDR3 is TGCGCCAGCAGCTTGGGGATTGCGGGAGTCAGCGAGCAGTACTTC. Translation gives CASSLGIAGVSEQYF.

The V call is TRBV10-2, the J call TRBJ1-1; possible D gene TRBD1, 5 bases. In germline, CDR1 is WSHSY, CDR2 SAAADI. This CDR3 is built from 15 residues. The V end was cut by 6 bases, the J end by 1 base, with 15 bases between. CDR3: CASSQTAQGNTEAFF. CDR3 in DNA: TGCGCCAGCAGCCAGACAGCTCAGGGGAACACTGAAGCTTTCTTT.

V usage is TRBV4-1 and J usage is TRBJ2-2, with a tentative D call TRBD1 (5 bases). This CDR3 region has 16 residues. Looked up from germline, CDR1 is MGHRA and CDR2 is YSYEKL. Trimming removed 1 base from V and 1 base from J, with 10 bases in between. The CDR3 DNA sequence: TGCGCCAGCAGCCAAGTAAGCCAGGGGAACACCGGGGAGCTGTTTTTT. Protein sequence: CASSQVSQGNTGELFF.

The chain has TRBV7-9 and TRBJ2-7; D ambiguous. The germline V and J ends were trimmed by 2 bases and 3 bases, with 8 bases remaining between them. Germline-derived CDR1 and CDR2 are SEHNR and FQNEAQ (reference sequence). The CDR3 length is 13 residues. The CDR3 region is CASSLSSHYEQYV. CDR3 sequence (DNA): TGTGCCAGCAGCTTAAGCAGCCACTACGAGCAGTACGTC.

The V gene is TRBV24-1, the J gene TRBJ1-5, with 7 positions matching TRBD1. The CDR3 consists of 16 residues. The germline V gene encodes CDR1 KGHDR and CDR2 SFDVKD. V was pared by 0 bases and J by 7 bases, with 8 bases of the junction left unmatched. The CDR3 nucleotides are TGTGCCACCAGTGATTTGGTACGAGGGGACAGACAGCCCCAGCATTTT. It codes for CATSDLVRGDRQPQHF.

This clonotype has more than one count but fewer than ten. The V and J genes are TRBV30 and TRBJ2-2; possible D gene TRBD2, 7 bases. Per the germline V gene, CDR1 is GTSNPN and CDR2 is SVGIG (reference sequence). The V and J ends lost 2 bases and 5 bases respectively, with 12 bases between them. The length of the CDR3 is 14 residues. The CDR3 reads CAWSKQGGTGELFF. The CDR3 DNA reads as TGTGCCTGGAGTAAACAGGGAGGGACCGGGGAGCTGTTTTTT. Full variable domain (remainder filled in from reference TRBV30 and TRBJ2-2): SQTIHQWPATLVQPVGSPLSLECTVEGTSNPNLYWYRQAAGRGLQLLFYSVGIGQISSEVPQNLSASRPQDRQFILSSKKLLLSDSGFYLCAWSKQGGTGELFFGEGSRLTVL.

This clonotype has ten or more counts. J is TRBJ2-2 and V is TRBV14, with no clear D. Germline V gene sequence: CDR1 SGHDN, CDR2 FVKESK. Between the trimmed V and J ends, which lost 1 base and 5 bases, there was a span of 8 bases. The CDR3 length is 14 residues. CDR3 sequence: CASSQVRETGELFF. The CDR3 DNA reads TGTGCCAGCAGCCAAGTTAGAGAGACCGGGGAGCTGTTTTTT.

Many counts were recorded for this clonotype. The chain has TRBV20-1 and TRBJ1-6; D gene unclear. Looked up from germline, CDR1 is DFQATT and CDR2 is SNEGSKA (reference sequence). The CDR3 length is 13 residues. Trimming pared 0 bases from V and 9 bases from J, leaving 9 bases between. The CDR3 sequence is CSARDATFSPLHF. The CDR3 DNA follows: TGCAGTGCTAGAGACGCCACTTTTTCACCCCTCCACTTT.

This clonotype was counted many times. V and J are TRBV6-1 and TRBJ2-2; 8 bases are shared with TRBD1. The CDR3 is made up of 15 amino acids. The germline CDR1 and CDR2 sequences are MNHNS and SASEGT. V gave up 7 bases and J gave up 3 bases; unmatched junction bases: 7. CDR3 protein: CASTDSDRDTGELFF. CDR3 DNA sequence: TGTGCCAGCACCGATTCGGACAGGGACACCGGGGAGCTGTTTTTT.

This clonotype has just a few counts. This chain connects TRBV20-1 to TRBJ2-4; 7 bases are a match to TRBD2. Germline loops: CDR1 DFQATT, CDR2 SNEGSKA (reference sequence). The V segment lost 0 bases and the J segment 7 bases; nucleotides outside the gene matches: 9. The CDR3 totals 15 residues. The CDR3 region is CSARDLAGAVNIQYF. DNA of the CDR3: TGCAGTGCTAGAGATCTGGCGGGAGCGGTGAACATTCAGTACTTC.

There are a few counts of this clonotype. The V and J genes are TRBV4-2 and TRBJ1-5; TRBD1 agrees at 9 bases. Looked up from germline, CDR1 is LGHNA and CDR2 is YNFKEQ. The CDR3 covers 16 residues. V shed 4 bases and J 5 bases; nucleotides not matched to a gene: 9. The CDR3 here is CASSLLGQGTDQPQHF. CDR3 DNA sequence: TGTGCCAGCAGCCTCTTAGGACAGGGGACCGATCAGCCCCAGCATTTT.

This clonotype was seen repeatedly, ten times or more. The chain uses TRBV12-3 or TRBV12-4 and TRBJ2-1, with 9 nucleotides matching TRBD2. The CDR3 sequence is 15 residues long. Trimming removed 8 bases from V and 8 bases from J; junction bases left unmatched: 13. This CDR3 is CASGPAGGPSDEQFF. The CDR3 DNA is TGTGCCAGCGGTCCGGCGGGAGGGCCATCGGATGAGCAGTTCTTC.

With respect to this clonotype: A read error may produce the germline difference seen at one junction end. V is TRBV5-8 and J is TRBJ2-2; D possibly corresponds to TRBD2 (6 bases). Germline V gene lookup returns CDR1 SGHTS and CDR2 YDEGEE. The CDR3 runs to 14 residues. CDR3 coding DNA: TGTGCCAGCAGCTCCGGGACTCGCACCTGGGAGCTGTTTTTT. Its protein is CASSSGTRTWELFF.

This chain's CDR3 is CSAGTGANEQFF. The DNA of the CDR3 is TGCAGTGCGGGGACTGGGGCCAATGAGCAGTTCTTC. The chain combines TRBV20-1 with TRBJ2-1; D is possibly TRBD2 (6 bases). Germline V CDR1 and CDR2: DFQATT, SNEGSKA (reference sequence). Trimming took off 6 bases at V and 6 bases at J, with 12 bases between the two ends. There are 12 residues in the CDR3.

This clonotype has at least ten counts. CDR3 bases: TGTGCCAGCAGAAACAGCCACACAGATACGCAGTATTTT. It specifies CASRNSHTDTQYF. The rearrangement joins TRBV3-1 to TRBJ2-3; D unresolved. CDR1 is LGHDT and CDR2 is YNNKEL in the germline V gene (reference sequence). This CDR3 has 13 amino acids. V lost 6 bases and J lost 2, with 9 bases in between.

This clonotype has just a few counts. The V and J genes are TRBV20-1 and TRBJ2-1, with 16 nucleotides matching TRBD2. The CDR3 is 18 amino acids. J was trimmed by 4 bases and V by 1 base; bases with no gene match: 7. Germline CDR1 is DFQATT and CDR2 is SNEGSKA (reference sequence). The CDR3 region has the DNA TGCAGTGCTAGAGCCGAAGGGACTAGCGGGAGGGTATACAATGAGCAGTTCTTC. Translation: CSARAEGTSGRVYNEQFF.

The chain combines TRBV10-2 with TRBJ2-1; D ambiguous. Per the germline V gene, CDR1 is WSHSY and CDR2 is SAAADI. The CDR3 totals 11 residues. Trimming cost V 6 bases and J 8 bases, with 8 bases left between them. The CDR3 sequence is CASRAVDEQFF. As DNA, the CDR3 is TGCGCCAGCAGGGCAGTGGATGAGCAGTTCTTC.